This T cell receptor (beta chain) stems from a study of beta chain features in type 1 diabetes. The wider study: Patients were similar to healthy donors in age and gender (as well as in cell yields). General study results and limits: For patients, the naive, central memory and Treg TCRB repertoires appeared more alike than for healthy donors. More deletions and fewer insertions at VDJ junctions were found in patients with type 1 diabetes.

CDR3 size: 15 residues. Germline assignment: CDR1 SGHDT and CDR2 YYEEEE. Trimming removed 6 bases at V and 10 bases at J, with 20 bases between. This clone was seen a handful of times. Its antigen is unidentified. The study reverse transcribed the entire isolated RNA, so it sequenced expressed TCRB transcripts. Generated by immunoSEQ multiplex PCR, the TCRdb table keeps only in-frame clones and is missing some. The sample has roughly 500,000 clones, 9.5% to 12% seen once; the top ten hold about 0.045%. The sequence came from a woman in her late teens or twenties in good health. Sequences were obtained from naive CD4+ T cells from blood. J is TRBJ1-6 and V is TRBV5-6, with D possibly TRBD1 on 6 matching bases. The CDR3 reads CASTKQGLTESPLHF. In DNA form, the CDR3 reads TGTGCCAGCACCAAACAGGGTTTAACGGAATCACCCCTCCACTTT.